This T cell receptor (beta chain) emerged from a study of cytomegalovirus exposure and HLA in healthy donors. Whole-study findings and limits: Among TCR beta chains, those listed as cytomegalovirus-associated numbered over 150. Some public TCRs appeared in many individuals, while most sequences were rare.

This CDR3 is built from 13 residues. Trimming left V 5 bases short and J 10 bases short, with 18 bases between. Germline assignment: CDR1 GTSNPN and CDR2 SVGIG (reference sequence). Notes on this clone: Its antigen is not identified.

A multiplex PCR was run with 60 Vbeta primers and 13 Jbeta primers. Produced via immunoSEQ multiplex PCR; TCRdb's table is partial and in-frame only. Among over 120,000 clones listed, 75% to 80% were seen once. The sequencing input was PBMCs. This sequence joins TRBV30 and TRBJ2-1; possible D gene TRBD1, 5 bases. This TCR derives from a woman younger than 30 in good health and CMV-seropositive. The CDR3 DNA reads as TGTGCCTGGGGAGAGCAGGGTCTTGGCGAGCAGTTCTTC. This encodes CAWGEQGLGEQFF.